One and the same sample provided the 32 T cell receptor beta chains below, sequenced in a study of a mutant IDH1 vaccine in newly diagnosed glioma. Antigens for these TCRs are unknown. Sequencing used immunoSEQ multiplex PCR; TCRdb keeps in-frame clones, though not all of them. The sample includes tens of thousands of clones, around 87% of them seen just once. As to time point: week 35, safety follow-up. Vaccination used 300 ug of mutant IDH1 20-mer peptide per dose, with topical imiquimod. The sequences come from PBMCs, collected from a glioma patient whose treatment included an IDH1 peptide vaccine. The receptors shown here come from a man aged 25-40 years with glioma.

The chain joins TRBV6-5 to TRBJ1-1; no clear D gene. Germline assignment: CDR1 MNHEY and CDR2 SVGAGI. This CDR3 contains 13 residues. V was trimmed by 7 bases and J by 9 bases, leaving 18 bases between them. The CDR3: CASIEISGRKAFF. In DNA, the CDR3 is TGTGCCAGCATAGAAATCTCGGGAAGGAAAGCTTTCTTT.

The CDR3 sequence is CASSLLRDGFLYGYTF. The CDR3, as DNA: TGTGCCAGCAGCTTGCTTAGGGACGGATTTTTGTATGGCTACACCTTC. J is TRBJ1-2 and V is TRBV5-4; tentative D call: TRBD1 (5 bases). The CDR3 spans 16 residues. The germline V and J ends were trimmed by 1 base and 5 bases, with 18 bases remaining between them. The V gene's germline CDR1 is SGHNT and CDR2 YYREEE (reference sequence). Full variable domain (rest looked up from reference TRBV5-4 and TRBJ1-2): ETGVTQSPTHLIKTRGQQVTLRCSSQSGHNTVSWYQQALGQGPQFIFQYYREEENGRGNFPPRFSGLQFPNYSSELNVNALELDDSALYLCASSLLRDGFLYGYTFGSGTRLTVV.

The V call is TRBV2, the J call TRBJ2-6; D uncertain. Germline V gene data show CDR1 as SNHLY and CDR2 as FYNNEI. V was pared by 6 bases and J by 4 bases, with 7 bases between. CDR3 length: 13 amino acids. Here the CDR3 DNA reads TGTGCCAGCAGGCTAGTCGGGGCCAACGTCCTGACTTTC. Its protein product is CASRLVGANVLTF.

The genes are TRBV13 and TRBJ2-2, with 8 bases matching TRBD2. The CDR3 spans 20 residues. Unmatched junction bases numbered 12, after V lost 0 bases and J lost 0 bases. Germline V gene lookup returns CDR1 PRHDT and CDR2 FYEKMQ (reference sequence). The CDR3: CASSLGLWLAGAANTGELFF. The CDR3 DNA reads TGTGCCAGCAGCTTAGGCCTGTGGCTAGCGGGCGCTGCGAACACCGGGGAGCTGTTTTTT.

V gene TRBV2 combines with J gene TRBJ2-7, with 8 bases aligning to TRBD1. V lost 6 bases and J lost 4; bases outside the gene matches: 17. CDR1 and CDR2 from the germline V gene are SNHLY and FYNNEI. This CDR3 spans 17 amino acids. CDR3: CASSPGTGRGQRYEQYF. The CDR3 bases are TGTGCCAGCAGCCCCGGGACTGGCAGGGGGCAACGGTACGAGCAGTACTTC.

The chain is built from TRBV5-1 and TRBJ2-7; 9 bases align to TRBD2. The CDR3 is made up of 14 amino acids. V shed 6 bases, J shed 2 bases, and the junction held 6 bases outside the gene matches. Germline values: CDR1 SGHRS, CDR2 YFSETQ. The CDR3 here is CASNPASGTYEQYF. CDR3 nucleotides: TGCGCCAGCAACCCCGCTAGCGGGACCTACGAGCAGTACTTC.

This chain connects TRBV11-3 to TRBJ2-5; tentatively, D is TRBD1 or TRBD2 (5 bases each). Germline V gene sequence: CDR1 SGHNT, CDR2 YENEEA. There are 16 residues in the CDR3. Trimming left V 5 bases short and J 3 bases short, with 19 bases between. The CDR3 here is CASSPQGVGAEETQYF. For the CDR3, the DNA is TGTGCCAGCAGCCCCCAAGGGGTGGGAGCAGAAGAGACCCAGTACTTC.

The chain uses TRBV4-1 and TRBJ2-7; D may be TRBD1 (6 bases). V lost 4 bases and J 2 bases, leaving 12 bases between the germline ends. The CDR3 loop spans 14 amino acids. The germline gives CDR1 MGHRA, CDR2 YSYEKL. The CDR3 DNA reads TGCGCCAGCAGCCCTCGGGACATAACCTACGAGCAGTACTTC. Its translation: CASSPRDITYEQYF.

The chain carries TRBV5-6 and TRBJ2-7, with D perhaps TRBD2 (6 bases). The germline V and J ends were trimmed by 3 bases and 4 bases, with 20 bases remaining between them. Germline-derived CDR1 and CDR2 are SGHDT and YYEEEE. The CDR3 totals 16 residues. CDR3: CASSSRDFSGPYEQYF. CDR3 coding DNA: TGTGCCAGCAGCTCTCGGGACTTCTCAGGTCCTTACGAGCAGTACTTC.

The CDR3 loop is CASSDETVDGGGYTF. Written as DNA, the CDR3 is TGTGCCAGCAGTGATGAGACGGTAGATGGAGGTGGCTACACCTTC. The gene calls are TRBV2 and TRBJ1-2; D remains unclear. The CDR3 consists of 15 residues. From germline, CDR1 is SNHLY and CDR2 FYNNEI. Trimming pared 3 bases from V and 7 bases from J, leaving 18 bases between.

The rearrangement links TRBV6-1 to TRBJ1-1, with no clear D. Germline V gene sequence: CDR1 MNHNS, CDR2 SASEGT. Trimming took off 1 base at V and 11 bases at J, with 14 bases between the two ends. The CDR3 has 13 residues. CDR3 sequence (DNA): TGTGCCAGCAGTGAAGGGGTAGCCCTGAGGGCTTTCTTT. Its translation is CASSEGVALRAFF.

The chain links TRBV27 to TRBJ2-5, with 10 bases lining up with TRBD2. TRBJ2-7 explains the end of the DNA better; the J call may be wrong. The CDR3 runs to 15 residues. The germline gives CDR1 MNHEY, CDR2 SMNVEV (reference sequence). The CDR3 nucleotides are TGTGCCAGCAGTCCTTGGACTAGCGGCACCTACGAGCAGTACTTC. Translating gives CASSPWTSGTYEQYF.

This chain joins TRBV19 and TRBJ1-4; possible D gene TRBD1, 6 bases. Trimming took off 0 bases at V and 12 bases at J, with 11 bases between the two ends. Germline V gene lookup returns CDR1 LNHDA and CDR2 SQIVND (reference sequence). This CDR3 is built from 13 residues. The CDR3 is CASSIDRTAQLFF. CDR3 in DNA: TGTGCCAGTAGTATAGATCGGACAGCTCAACTGTTTTTT.

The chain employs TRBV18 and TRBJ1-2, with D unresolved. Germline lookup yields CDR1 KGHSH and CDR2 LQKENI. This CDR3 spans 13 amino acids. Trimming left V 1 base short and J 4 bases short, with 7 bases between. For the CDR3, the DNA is TGTGCCAGCTCACCACAGGACCTCTATGGCTACACCTTC. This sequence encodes CASSPQDLYGYTF.

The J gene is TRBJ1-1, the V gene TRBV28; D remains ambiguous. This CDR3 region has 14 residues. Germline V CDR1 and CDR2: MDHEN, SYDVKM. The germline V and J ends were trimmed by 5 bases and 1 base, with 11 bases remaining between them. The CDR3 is CASSQSTENTEAFF. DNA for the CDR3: TGTGCCAGCAGTCAATCTACGGAGAACACTGAAGCTTTCTTT.

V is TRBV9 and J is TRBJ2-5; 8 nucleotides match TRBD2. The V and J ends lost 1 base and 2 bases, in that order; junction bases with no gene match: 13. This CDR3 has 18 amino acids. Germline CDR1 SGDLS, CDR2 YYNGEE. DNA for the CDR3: TGTGCCAGCAGCGTAACTGGTTCGGTTGGCGGGGGGCAAGAGACCCAGTACTTC. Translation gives CASSVTGSVGGGQETQYF.

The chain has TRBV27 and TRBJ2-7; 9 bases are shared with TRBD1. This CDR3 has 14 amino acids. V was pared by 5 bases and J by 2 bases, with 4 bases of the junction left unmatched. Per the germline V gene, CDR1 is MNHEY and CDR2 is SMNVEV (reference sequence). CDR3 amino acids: CASSIGTGPYEQYF. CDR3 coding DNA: TGTGCCAGCAGTATAGGGACAGGGCCCTACGAGCAGTACTTC.

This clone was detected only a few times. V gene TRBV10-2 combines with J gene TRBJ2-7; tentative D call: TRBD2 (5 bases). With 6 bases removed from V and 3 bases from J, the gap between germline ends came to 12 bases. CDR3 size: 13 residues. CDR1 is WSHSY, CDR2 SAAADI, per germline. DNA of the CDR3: TGCGCCAGCAGGGCACGGGGTGGCTACGAGCAGTACTTC. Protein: CASRARGGYEQYF.

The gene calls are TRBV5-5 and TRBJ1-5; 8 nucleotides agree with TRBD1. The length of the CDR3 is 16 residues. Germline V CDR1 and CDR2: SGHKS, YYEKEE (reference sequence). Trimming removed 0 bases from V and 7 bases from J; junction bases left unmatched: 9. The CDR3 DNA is TGTGCCAGCAGCTTGGATAGGACAGGGTTCTGGCAGCCCCAGCATTTT. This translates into CASSLDRTGFWQPQHF. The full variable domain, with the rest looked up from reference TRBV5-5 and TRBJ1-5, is DAGVTQSPTHLIKTRGQQVTLRCSPISGHKSVSWYQQVLGQGPQFIFQYYEKEERGRGNFPDRFSARQFPNYSSELNVNALLLGDSALYLCASSLDRTGFWQPQHFGDGTRLSIL.

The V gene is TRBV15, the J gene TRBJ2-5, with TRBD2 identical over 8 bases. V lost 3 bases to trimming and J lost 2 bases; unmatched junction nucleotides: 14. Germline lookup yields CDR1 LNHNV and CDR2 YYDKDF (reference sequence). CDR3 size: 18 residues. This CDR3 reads CATSSPWGLVVPQETQYF. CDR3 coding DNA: TGTGCCACCAGCAGCCCGTGGGGACTAGTTGTCCCTCAAGAGACCCAGTACTTC.

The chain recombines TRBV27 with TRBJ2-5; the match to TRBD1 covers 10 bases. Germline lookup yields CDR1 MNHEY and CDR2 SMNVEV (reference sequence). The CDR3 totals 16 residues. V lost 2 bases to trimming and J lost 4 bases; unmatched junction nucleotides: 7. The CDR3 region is CASSLRQGAIGETQYF. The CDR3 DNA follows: TGTGCCAGCAGTTTAAGACAGGGGGCGATTGGAGAGACCCAGTACTTC.

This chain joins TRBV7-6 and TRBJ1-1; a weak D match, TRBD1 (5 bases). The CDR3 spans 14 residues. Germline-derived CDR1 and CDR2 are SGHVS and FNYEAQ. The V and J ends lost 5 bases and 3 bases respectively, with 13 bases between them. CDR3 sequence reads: CASSLDPGDTEAFF. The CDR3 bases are TGTGCCAGCAGCCTCGACCCGGGGGACACTGAAGCTTTCTTT.

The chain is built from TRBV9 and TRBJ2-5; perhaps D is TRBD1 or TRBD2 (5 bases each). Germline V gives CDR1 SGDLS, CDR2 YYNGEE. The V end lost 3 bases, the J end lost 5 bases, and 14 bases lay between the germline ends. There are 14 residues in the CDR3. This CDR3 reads CASSAGTLRETQYF. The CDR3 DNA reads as TGTGCCAGCAGCGCTGGGACCCTCCGGGAGACCCAGTACTTC.

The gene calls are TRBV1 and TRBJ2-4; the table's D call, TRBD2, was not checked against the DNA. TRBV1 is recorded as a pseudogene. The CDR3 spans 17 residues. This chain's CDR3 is CTSSQVNFGGSSGIQYF. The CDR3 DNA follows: TGCACCAGCAGCCAAGTAAATTTCGGCGGGAGCTCTGGTATTCAGTACTTC.

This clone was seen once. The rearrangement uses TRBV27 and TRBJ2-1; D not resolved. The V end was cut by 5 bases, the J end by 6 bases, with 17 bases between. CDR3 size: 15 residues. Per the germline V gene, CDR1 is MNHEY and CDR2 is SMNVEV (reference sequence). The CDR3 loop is CASSPPPSTSNEQFF. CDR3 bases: TGTGCCAGCAGTCCTCCGCCTAGTACCTCCAATGAGCAGTTCTTC.

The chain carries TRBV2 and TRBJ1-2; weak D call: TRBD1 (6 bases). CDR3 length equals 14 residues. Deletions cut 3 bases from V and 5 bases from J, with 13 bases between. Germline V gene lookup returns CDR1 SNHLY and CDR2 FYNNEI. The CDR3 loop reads CASSDRGPGYGYTF. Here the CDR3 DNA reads TGTGCCAGCAGTGATCGGGGGCCCGGGTATGGCTACACCTTC.

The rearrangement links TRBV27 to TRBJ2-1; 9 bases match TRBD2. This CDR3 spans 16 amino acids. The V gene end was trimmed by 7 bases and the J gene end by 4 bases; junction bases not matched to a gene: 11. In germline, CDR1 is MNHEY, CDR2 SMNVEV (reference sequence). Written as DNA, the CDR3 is TGTGCCAGCAACTCCTTTGCGGGAGGGCCTTACAATGAGCAGTTCTTC. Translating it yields CASNSFAGGPYNEQFF.

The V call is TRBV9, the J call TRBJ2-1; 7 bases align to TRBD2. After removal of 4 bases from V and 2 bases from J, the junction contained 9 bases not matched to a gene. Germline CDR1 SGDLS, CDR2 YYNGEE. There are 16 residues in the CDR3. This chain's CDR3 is CASSPPSGGTYNEQFF. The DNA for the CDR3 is TGTGCCAGCAGCCCCCCTTCGGGAGGTACCTACAATGAGCAGTTCTTC.

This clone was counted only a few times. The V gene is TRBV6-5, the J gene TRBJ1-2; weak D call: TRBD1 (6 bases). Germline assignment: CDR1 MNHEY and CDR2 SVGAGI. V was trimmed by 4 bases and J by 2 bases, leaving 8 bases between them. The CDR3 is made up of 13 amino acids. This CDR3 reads CASSLGHNYGYTF. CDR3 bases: TGTGCCAGCAGTTTGGGACACAACTATGGCTACACCTTC.

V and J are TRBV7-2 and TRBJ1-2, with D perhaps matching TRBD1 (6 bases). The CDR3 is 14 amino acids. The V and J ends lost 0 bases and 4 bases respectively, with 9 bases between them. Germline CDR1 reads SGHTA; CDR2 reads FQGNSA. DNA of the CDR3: TGTGCCAGCAGCTTAGCGCTAGGGGGCTATGGCTACACCTTC. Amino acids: CASSLALGGYGYTF.

CDR3 residues: CASSPTGEGNSPLHF. The CDR3 DNA follows: TGTGCCAGCAGCCCTACAGGGGAAGGGAATTCACCCCTCCACTTT. J is TRBJ1-6 and V is TRBV9, with 7 nucleotides matching TRBD1. Per the germline V gene, CDR1 is SGDLS and CDR2 is YYNGEE. V shed 4 bases, J shed 7 bases, and the junction held 8 bases outside the gene matches. The CDR3 contains 15 residues.

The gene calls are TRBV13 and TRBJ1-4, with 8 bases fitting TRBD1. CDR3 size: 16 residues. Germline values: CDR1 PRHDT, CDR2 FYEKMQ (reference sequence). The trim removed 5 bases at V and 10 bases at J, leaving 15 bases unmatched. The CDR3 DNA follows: TGTGCCAGCAGCGAGAACGCCTGGGACAGGTCGGGAAAACTGTTTTTT. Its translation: CASSENAWDRSGKLFF.